Detailed here is one T cell receptor (beta chain). Antigen: not known. This specimen comes from a study of beta chain features in type 1 diabetes. General observations from the study: There was a moderate but significant shortening of TCRB CDR3s in all four CD4+ subsets of Type 1 diabetes patients.

The entirety of the isolated RNA underwent reverse transcription, so expressed TCRB transcripts were sequenced. Libraries were prepared by immunoSEQ multiplex PCR; TCRdb keeps only in-frame clonotypes and omits some of them. The sample holds hundreds of thousands of clones; 11% to 15% are singletons and the top ten take roughly 0.04%. This CDR3 has 13 residues. Germline values: CDR1 MDHEN, CDR2 SYDVKM. Between the trimmed V and J ends, which lost 5 bases and 11 bases, there was a span of 18 bases. What was sequenced was naive CD4+ T cells from blood. The receptor was isolated from a man aged 18 to 30 with type 1 diabetes. This chain uses TRBV28 with TRBJ1-1, with a possible D match to TRBD1 (5 bases). In DNA form, the CDR3 reads TGTGCCAGCAGTATAACGCGGGGCGGTGACGCTTTCTTT. Its translation: CASSITRGGDAFF. The full variable domain, completed using reference TRBV28 and TRBJ1-1, is DVKVTQSSRYLVKRTGEKVFLECVQDMDHENMFWYRQDPGLGLRLIYFSYDVKMKEKGDIPEGYSVSREKKERFSLILESASTNQTSMYLCASSITRGGDAFFGQGTRLTVV.